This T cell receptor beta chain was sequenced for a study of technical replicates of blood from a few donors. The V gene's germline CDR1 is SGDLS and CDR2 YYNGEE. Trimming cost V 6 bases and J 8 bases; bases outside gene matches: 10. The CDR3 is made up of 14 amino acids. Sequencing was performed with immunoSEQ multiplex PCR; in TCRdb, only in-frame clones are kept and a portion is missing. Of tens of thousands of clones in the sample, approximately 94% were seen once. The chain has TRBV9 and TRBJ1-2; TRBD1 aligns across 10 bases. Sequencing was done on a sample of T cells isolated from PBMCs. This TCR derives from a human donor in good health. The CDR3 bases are TGTGCCAGCATGGACCCGGGACAGGGGCGAGGCTACACCTTC. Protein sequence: CASMDPGQGRGYTF.